Listed here are 13 T cell receptor beta chains from one sample, sequenced in a study of response to subunit inactivated influenza vaccine. In TCRdb, the RT-PCR reads were re-called with MiXCR into one record per CDR3 protein. The table includes hundreds of thousands of distinct CDR3 sequences, approximately 17% detected once. The starting material was PBMCs from blood, obtained around 5 days after vaccination. These receptors came from a man aged 45 to 65 who received an inactivated influenza vaccine.

This clonotype was observed a few times. The chain has TRBV6-5 and TRBJ1-6; TRBD1 matches at 8 bases. The trim removed 4 bases at V and 10 bases at J, leaving 12 bases unmatched. The CDR3 contains 16 residues. The germline gives CDR1 MNHEY, CDR2 SVGAGI. The CDR3 DNA reads TGTGCCAGCAGTTCAAGACAGGGGAAAATAAACTCACCCCTCCACTTT. Translated, it gives CASSSRQGKINSPLHF.

The chain combines TRBV12-3 or TRBV12-4 with TRBJ2-5, with D maybe TRBD1 (6 bases). The V end lost 5 bases, the J end lost 4 bases, and 17 bases lay between the germline ends. There are 15 residues in the CDR3. CDR3 sequence: CASSLPRTGTETQYF. The CDR3 nucleotides read TGTGCCAGCAGTCTCCCGAGAACAGGGACAGAGACCCAGTACTTC.

This chain connects TRBV10-3 to TRBJ2-7; 9 bases line up with TRBD2. The CDR3 runs to 16 residues. CDR1 and CDR2 from the germline V gene are ENHRY and SYGVKD. The V and J ends lost 4 bases and 5 bases, in that order; junction bases with no gene match: 12. CDR3 amino acids: CAISGLELAGDHEQYF. The CDR3 nucleotides are TGTGCCATCAGTGGCCTGGAATTAGCGGGAGACCACGAGCAGTACTTC.

This clonotype was seen repeatedly, ten times or more. The J gene is TRBJ2-7, the V gene TRBV12-3 or TRBV12-4; weak D call: TRBD1 (6 bases). The ends were cut back, 5 bases at V and 4 bases at J, with 12 bases in the middle. CDR3 size: 13 residues. CDR3 DNA: TGTGCCAGCAGTGTAGGACAGCTATACGAGCAGTACTTC. It is translated as CASSVGQLYEQYF.

This sequence joins TRBV27 and TRBJ2-7; possibly TRBD1 or TRBD2 for D (5 bases each). The CDR3 runs 13 residues. V lost 6 bases to trimming and J lost 0 bases, with 9 bases between them. The germline V gene has CDR1 MNHEY and CDR2 SMNVEV (reference sequence). The CDR3 coding sequence is TGTGCCAGCAGGATTGGGGGCTCCTACGAGCAGTACTTC. Protein sequence: CASRIGGSYEQYF.

The genes are TRBV10-3 and TRBJ1-1, with D possibly matching TRBD1 (6 bases). Between the trimmed V and J ends, which lost 10 bases and 7 bases, there was a span of 19 bases. Germline assignment: CDR1 ENHRY and CDR2 SYGVKD. The CDR3 is 13 residues long. CDR3 bases: TGTGCCACCGTAGACAGGTCGGGCATTGAAGCTTTCTTT. It is translated as CATVDRSGIEAFF.

This clonotype was seen only a few times. The chain carries TRBV11-1 and TRBJ2-1; TRBD2 matches 13 bases. The trim removed 3 bases at V and 6 bases at J, leaving 14 bases unmatched. Germline V gene lookup returns CDR1 SGHAT and CDR2 FQDESV (reference sequence). The CDR3 runs 19 residues. The CDR3 sequence is CASSFPGLAGPRNFNEQFF. CDR3 coding DNA: TGTGCCAGCAGCTTTCCGGGACTAGCGGGACCCCGGAATTTCAATGAGCAGTTCTTC.

This clonotype was recorded a few times. The V gene is TRBV20-1, the J gene TRBJ1-2; D ambiguous. The germline gives CDR1 DFQATT, CDR2 SNEGSKA (reference sequence). Trimming stripped 3 bases from V and 5 bases from J, with 13 bases between. The CDR3 totals 13 residues. This CDR3 is CSARRPHPYGYTF. As DNA, the CDR3 is TGCAGTGCTAGGAGGCCGCACCCTTATGGCTACACCTTC.

Of note for this clonotype: This CDR3 fails to terminate in the conserved phenylalanine or tryptophan, so it likely reflects a read error. The V gene is TRBV20-1, the J gene TRBJ2-3; 11 nucleotides agree with TRBD2. Trimming took 3 bases from V and 0 from J; bases not matched to a gene: 2. Per germline, CDR1 DFQATT and CDR2 SNEGSKA (reference sequence). The CDR3 sequence is 15 residues long. The CDR3 nucleotides read TGCAGTGCTAGCTTAGCGGGGGGGAGCACAGATACGCAGTATCTT. It yields the protein CSASLAGGSTDTQYL.

The J gene is TRBJ2-2, the V gene TRBV5-1, with 12 bases aligning to TRBD2. The length of the CDR3 is 16 residues. The germline V gene has CDR1 SGHRS and CDR2 YFSETQ. The V gene end was trimmed by 3 bases and the J gene end by 3 bases; junction bases not matched to a gene: 3. The DNA of the CDR3 is TGCGCCAGCAGCTCTACTAGCGGGAGGCACACCGGGGAGCTGTTTTTT. It specifies CASSSTSGRHTGELFF.

The chain has TRBV20-1 and TRBJ1-6, with 8 bases lining up with TRBD1. Trimming removed 0 bases from V and 5 bases from J; junction bases left unmatched: 3. This CDR3 spans 15 amino acids. In germline, CDR1 is DFQATT, CDR2 SNEGSKA (reference sequence). This CDR3 reads CSAREAGGDNSPLHF. The CDR3 DNA sequence: TGCAGTGCTAGAGAAGCAGGGGGCGATAATTCACCCCTCCACTTT.

The V gene is TRBV6-5, the J gene TRBJ2-1; TRBD2 aligns across 10 bases. Germline trimming cut 0 bases from V and 6 bases from J; bases unmatched to any gene: 5. The CDR3 is 16 amino acids. The germline gives CDR1 MNHEY, CDR2 SVGAGI. The CDR3 spells CASSYSSSGSFNEQFF. The CDR3 bases are TGTGCCAGCAGTTACTCGTCTAGCGGGAGTTTCAATGAGCAGTTCTTC.

The rearrangement links TRBV11-2 to TRBJ2-3; D is possibly TRBD1 or TRBD2 (5 bases each). This CDR3 is built from 17 residues. The germline V gene encodes CDR1 SGHAT and CDR2 FQNNGV. V was pared by 0 bases and J by 2 bases, with 15 bases between. CDR3 in DNA: TGTGCCAGCAGCTTAGACCCCCCGGGACGAGTCACAGATACGCAGTATTTT. It translates to CASSLDPPGRVTDTQYF.